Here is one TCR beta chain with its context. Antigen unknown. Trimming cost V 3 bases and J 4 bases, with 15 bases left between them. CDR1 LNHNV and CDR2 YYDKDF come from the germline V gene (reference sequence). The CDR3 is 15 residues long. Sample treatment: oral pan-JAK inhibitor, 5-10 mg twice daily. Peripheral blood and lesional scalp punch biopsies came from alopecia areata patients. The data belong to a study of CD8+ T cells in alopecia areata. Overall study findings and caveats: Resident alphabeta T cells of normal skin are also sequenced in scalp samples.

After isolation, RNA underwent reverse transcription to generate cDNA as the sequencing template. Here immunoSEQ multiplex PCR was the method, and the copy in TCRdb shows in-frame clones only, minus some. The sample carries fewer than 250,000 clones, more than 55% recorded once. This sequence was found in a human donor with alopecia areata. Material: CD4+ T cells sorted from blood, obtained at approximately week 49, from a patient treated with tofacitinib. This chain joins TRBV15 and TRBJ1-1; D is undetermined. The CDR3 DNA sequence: TGTGCCACCAGCAGCCCCCGGGGTTCCGGCACTGAAGCTTTCTTT. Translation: CATSSPRGSGTEAFF.